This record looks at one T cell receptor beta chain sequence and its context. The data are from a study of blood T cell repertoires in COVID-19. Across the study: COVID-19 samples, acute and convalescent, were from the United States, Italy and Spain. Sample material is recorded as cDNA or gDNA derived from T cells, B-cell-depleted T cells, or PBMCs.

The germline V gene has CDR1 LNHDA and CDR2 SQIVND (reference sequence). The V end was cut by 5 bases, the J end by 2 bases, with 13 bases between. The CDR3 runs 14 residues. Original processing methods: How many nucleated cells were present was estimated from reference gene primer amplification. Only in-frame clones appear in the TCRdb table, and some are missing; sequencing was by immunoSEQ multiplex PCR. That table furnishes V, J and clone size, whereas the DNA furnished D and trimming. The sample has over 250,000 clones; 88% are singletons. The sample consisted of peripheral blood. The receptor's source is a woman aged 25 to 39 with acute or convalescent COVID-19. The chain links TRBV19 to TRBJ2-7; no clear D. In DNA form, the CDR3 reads TGTGCCAGTAGTGACCACGAGGTTACCTACGAGCAGTACTTC. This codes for CASSDHEVTYEQYF. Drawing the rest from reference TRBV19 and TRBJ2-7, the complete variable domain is DGGITQSPKYLFRKEGQNVTLSCEQNLNHDAMYWYRQDPGQGLRLIYYSQIVNDFQKGDIAEGYSVSREKKESFPLTVTSAQKNPTAFYLCASSDHEVTYEQYFGPGTRLTVT.